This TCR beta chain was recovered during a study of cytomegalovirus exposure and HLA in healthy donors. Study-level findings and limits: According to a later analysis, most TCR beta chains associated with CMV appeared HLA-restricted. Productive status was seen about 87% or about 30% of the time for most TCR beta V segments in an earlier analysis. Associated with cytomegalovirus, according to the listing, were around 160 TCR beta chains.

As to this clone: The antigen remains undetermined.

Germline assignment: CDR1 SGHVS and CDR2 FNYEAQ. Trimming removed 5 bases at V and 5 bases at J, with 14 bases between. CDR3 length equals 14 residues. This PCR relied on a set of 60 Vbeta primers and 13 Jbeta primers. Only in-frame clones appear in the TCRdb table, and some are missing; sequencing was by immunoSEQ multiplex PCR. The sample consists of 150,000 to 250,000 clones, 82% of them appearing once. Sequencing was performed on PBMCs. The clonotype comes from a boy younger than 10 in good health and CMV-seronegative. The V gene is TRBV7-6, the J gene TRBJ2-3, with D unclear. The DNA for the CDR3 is TGTGCCAGCAGCCCGTCGTCCGTCGGAGATACGCAGTATTTT. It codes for CASSPSSVGDTQYF.